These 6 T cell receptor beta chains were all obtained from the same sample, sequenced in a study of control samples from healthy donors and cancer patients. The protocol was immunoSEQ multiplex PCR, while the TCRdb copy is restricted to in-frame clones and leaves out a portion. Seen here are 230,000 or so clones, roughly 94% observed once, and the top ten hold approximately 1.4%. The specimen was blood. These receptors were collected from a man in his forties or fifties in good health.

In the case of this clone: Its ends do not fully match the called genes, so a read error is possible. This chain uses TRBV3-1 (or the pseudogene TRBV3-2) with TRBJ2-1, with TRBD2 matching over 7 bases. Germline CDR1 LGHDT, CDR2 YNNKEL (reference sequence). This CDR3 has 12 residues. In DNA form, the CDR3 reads TGTGCCAGCAGCCAAAACGGAGCGGGGAAGCTCTTC. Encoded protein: CASSQNGAGKLF.

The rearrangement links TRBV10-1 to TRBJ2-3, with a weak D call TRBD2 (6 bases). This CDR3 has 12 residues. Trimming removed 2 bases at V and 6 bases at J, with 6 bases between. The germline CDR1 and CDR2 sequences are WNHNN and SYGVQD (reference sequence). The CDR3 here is CASSEGRDTQYF. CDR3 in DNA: TGCGCCAGCAGTGAGGGGAGGGATACGCAGTATTTT.

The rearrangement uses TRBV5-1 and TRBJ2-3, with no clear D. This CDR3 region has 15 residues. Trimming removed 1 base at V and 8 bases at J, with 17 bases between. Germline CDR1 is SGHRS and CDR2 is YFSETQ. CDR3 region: CASSLLELTDGTQYF. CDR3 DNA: TGCGCCAGCAGCTTGTTAGAACTCACGGATGGTACGCAGTATTTT.

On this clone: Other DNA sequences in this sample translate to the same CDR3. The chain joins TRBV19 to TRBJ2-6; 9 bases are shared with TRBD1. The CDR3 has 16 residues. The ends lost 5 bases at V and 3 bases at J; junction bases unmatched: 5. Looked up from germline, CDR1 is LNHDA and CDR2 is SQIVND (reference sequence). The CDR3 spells CASSVQGAGGANVLTF. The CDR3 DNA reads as TGTGCCAGTAGTGTACAGGGGGCGGGTGGGGCCAACGTCCTGACTTTC.

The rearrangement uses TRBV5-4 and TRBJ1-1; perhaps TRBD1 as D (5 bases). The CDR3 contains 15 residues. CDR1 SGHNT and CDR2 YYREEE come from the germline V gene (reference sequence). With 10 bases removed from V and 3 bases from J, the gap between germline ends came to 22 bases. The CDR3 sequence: CAGFYGQGRDTEAFF. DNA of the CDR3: TGTGCCGGTTTCTATGGCCAGGGTAGAGACACTGAAGCTTTCTTT.

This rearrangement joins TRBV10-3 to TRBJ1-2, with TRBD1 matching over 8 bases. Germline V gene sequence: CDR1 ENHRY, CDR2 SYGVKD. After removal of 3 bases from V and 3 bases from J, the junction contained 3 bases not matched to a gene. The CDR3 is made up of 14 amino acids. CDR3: CAISETGGDYGYTF. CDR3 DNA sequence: TGTGCCATCAGTGAAACAGGGGGGGACTATGGCTACACCTTC.